This T cell receptor beta chain originates from a study of blood T cell repertoires in COVID-19. Study-level background: Material from acute and convalescent COVID-19 was sourced from the United States, Italy and Spain. Sources were T cells, B-cell-depleted T cells, or PBMCs; the material itself was cDNA or gDNA.

Trimming cost V 4 bases and J 1 base, with 8 bases left between them. The CDR3 has 13 residues. Germline V gene data show CDR1 as SGDLS and CDR2 as YYNGEE. In the source study's methods: Amplification with reference gene primers provided the estimates of nucleated cell counts. The repertoire was sequenced with immunoSEQ multiplex PCR; TCRdb's copy has only in-frame clones and lacks some. V, J and clone size reflect that table, while D and trimming were determined from the DNA. This table holds 55,000 to 70,000 clones, about four fifths found once. The clonotype was recovered from a woman aged 55 to 70 with acute or convalescent COVID-19. The chain uses TRBV9 and TRBJ1-2; D is uncertain. The specimen was peripheral blood. The CDR3 loop is CASSSGSNYGYTF. CDR3 bases: TGTGCCAGCAGCTCGGGGAGTAACTATGGCTACACCTTC.